The text below deals with one TCR beta chain. The data are from a study of blood T cell repertoires in COVID-19. CDR3 length: 12 residues. V was clipped by 6 bases and J by 10 bases; unmatched bases: 6. Germline values: CDR1 KGHSH, CDR2 LQKENI. Per the study methods: Reference gene primer amplification yielded estimated nucleated cell counts. The table came from immunoSEQ multiplex PCR; TCRdb's copy has only in-frame clones and leaves some out. The V and J calls and clone size come from that table; D and trimming were worked out from the DNA. The sample records about 200,000 clones, approximately 78% being singletons.

The V and J genes are TRBV18 and TRBJ2-1; 7 positions match TRBD2. Sequenced input: peripheral blood. The clonotype comes from a woman in her seventies with COVID-19, enrolled during active disease. The DNA of the CDR3 is TGTGCCAGCTCTCCGACTAGCTTAGAGCAGTTCTTC. The encoded protein is CASSPTSLEQFF.